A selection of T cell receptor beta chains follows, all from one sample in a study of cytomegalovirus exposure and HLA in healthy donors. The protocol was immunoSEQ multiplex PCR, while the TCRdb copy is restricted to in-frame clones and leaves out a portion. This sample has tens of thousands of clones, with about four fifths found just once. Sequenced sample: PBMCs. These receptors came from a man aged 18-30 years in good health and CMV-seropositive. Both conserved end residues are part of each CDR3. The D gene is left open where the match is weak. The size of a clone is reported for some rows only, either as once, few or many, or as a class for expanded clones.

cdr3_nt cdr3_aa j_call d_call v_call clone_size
TGTGCCAGCAGTTATACTGGACTGGAGACCCAGTACTTC CASSYTGLETQYF TRBJ2-5 NA TRBV6-5 NA
TGTGCCAGCAGCAGGGAGGACCTAGATGGCTACACCTTC CASSREDLDGYTF TRBJ1-2 NA TRBV9 NA
TGTGCCAGCGGTCTAAACGAGCAGTACTTC CASGLNEQYF TRBJ2-7 NA TRBV2 NA
TGCGCCAGCAGCGGGGGACTATACTCCTCCTACAATGAGCAGTTCTTC CASSGGLYSSYNEQFF TRBJ2-1 TRBD2 TRBV5-1 once
TGTGCCAGCAGTTACGGGACAGGTAGCAATCAGCCCCAGCATTTT CASSYGTGSNQPQHF TRBJ1-5 TRBD1 TRBV6-5 NA
TGTGCCAGCAGCCCAGGGACAGGAGGGACTGAAGCTTTCTTT CASSPGTGGTEAFF TRBJ1-1 TRBD1 TRBV7-9 NA
TGTGCCATCAGTGAGTCGAACTCGAATGAGCAGTTCTTC CAISESNSNEQFF TRBJ2-1 NA TRBV10-3 NA
TGTGCCAGCAGCCCGCGGGGGGGCCAAGATGAGCAGTTCTTC CASSPRGGQDEQFF TRBJ2-1 TRBD2 TRBV7-9 NA
TGCAGCGTTGAAGGTTTGCCTGCGAACTACAATGAGCAGTTCTTC CSVEGLPANYNEQFF TRBJ2-1 NA TRBV29-1 NA
TGTGCCAGTAATACCAGGGGGCCTTACAATGAGCAGTTCTTC CASNTRGPYNEQFF TRBJ2-1 TRBD1 TRBV19 NA
TGCGCCAGCAGCCAAGAGGACAGGGCCCAAGAGACCCAGTACTTC CASSQEDRAQETQYF TRBJ2-5 TRBD1 TRBV4-1 NA
TGCGCCAGCAGCTCGGTAGCGGGAGAGGAGACCCAGTACTTC CASSSVAGEETQYF TRBJ2-5 TRBD2 TRBV5-1 NA
TGCAGCGCGACAGGGATTAATGAAAAACTGTTTTTT CSATGINEKLFF TRBJ1-4 TRBD1 TRBV29-1 NA
TGTGCCAGCAGCGTCTCAGGGGGGTACGAGCAGTACTTC CASSVSGGYEQYF TRBJ2-7 NA TRBV9 NA
TGTGCCATCAGGGAACTCAACAGCTACGAGCAGTACTTC CAIRELNSYEQYF TRBJ2-7 NA TRBV10-3 few
TGTGCCATCAGTGAGTCTGGGGGGACGCAGTATTTT CAISESGGTQYF TRBJ2-3 NA TRBV10-3 NA
TGCGCCAGCAGGGCCGAGGATTATGGCTACACCTTC CASRAEDYGYTF TRBJ1-2 NA TRBV5-1 NA
TGTGCTAGTGGTACCCGACAGGGGAATCAGCCCCAGCATTTT CASGTRQGNQPQHF TRBJ1-5 TRBD1 TRBV12-5 NA
TGCGCCAGCAGCCAAGAGAGGGGACTGCGGTACGAGCAGTACTTC CASSQERGLRYEQYF TRBJ2-7 NA TRBV4-1 NA
TGTGCCAGCAGTTACGGGGGGGCTAGTAATTCACCCCTCCACTTT CASSYGGASNSPLHF TRBJ1-6 NA TRBV6-5 NA
TGTGCCAGCAGCTTGATTCTGGACGCCTTTAGCGACTTC CASSLILDAFSDF TRBJ2-5 NA TRBV5-6 NA
TGTGCCAGCAGTCGGGAGCTAGTTAATGAAAAACTGTTTTTT CASSRELVNEKLFF TRBJ1-4 NA TRBV2 few
TGCAGCGTTGTACAGGGAGACTATGGCTACACCTTC CSVVQGDYGYTF TRBJ1-2 NA TRBV29-1 NA
TGTGCCAGCAGCGTAGCCAGCGGGGGGAAGGAGCAGTACTTC CASSVASGGKEQYF TRBJ2-7 TRBD2 TRBV9 NA
TGTGCCAGCAGCTTAGAACAGATCCAAGAGACCCAGTACTTC CASSLEQIQETQYF TRBJ2-5 NA TRBV13 few
TGTGCCAGCAGCCAAGATCGGGGACAGGGGGCTCAGCCCCAGCATTTT CASSQDRGQGAQPQHF TRBJ1-5 TRBD1 TRBV4-2 NA
TGTGCCAGCAGCCAGACAGTACTGAACACTGAAGCTTTCTTT CASSQTVLNTEAFF TRBJ1-1 NA TRBV13 NA
TGTGCCAGCAGTTTTTCATGGAGCTCTGGAAACACCATATATTTT CASSFSWSSGNTIYF TRBJ1-3 NA TRBV25-1 NA
TGTGCCAGCAGCTTGGGGCTAGCGGGATACAATGAGCAGTTCTTC CASSLGLAGYNEQFF TRBJ2-1 TRBD2 TRBV5-8 NA
TGTGCCAGCGGGTTAACAGGGGACCCCAATCAGCCCCAGCATTTT CASGLTGDPNQPQHF TRBJ1-5 TRBD1 TRBV6-5 NA
TGTGCCAGCAGCTTCAAGACAGCGCCTATAGTTGGGGAGCAGTTCTTC CASSFKTAPIVGEQFF TRBJ2-1 NA TRBV7-6 NA
TGCGCCAGCAGCTTGGCAGGGGGTTTTTCACCCCTCCACTTT CASSLAGGFSPLHF TRBJ1-6 TRBD1 TRBV5-1 NA
TGTGCCAGCAGCTTGGACGTCGCAGGGGGGACCCAGTACTTC CASSLDVAGGTQYF TRBJ2-5 TRBD1 TRBV5-4 NA
TGCGCCAGCAGCTTAGACAGGGGGAATGGCTACACCTTC CASSLDRGNGYTF TRBJ1-2 TRBD1 TRBV5-1 NA
TGTGCCTGGAGTGTAACGGGAGAGACCCAGTACTTC CAWSVTGETQYF TRBJ2-5 NA TRBV30 NA